These T cell receptor beta chains were read from a single sample in a study of T cell changes during pregnancy in multiple sclerosis. TCRdb's table, derived via immunoSEQ multiplex PCR, lists solely in-frame clones and lacks some. Of around 66,000 clones listed, about nine tenths were seen once; the top ten hold 2% to 2.5%. This sample comprised peripheral blood, obtained in the third trimester of pregnancy. These receptors originate from a female donor in good health, enrolled as a control in a pregnancy study. The CDR3 runs from the conserved cysteine through the conserved F or W. The D gene is left open where the match is weak. Expanded clones are given a class, and other clones once, few, many or no size at all.

19	TRBV7-9	NA	TRBD2	TRBJ2-5	TGTGCCAGCAGCTCAGGACTAGCGGGAGGTTGGAGCCTTCAAGAGACCCAGTACTTC	CASSSGLAGGWSLQETQYF
16	TRBV7-9	NA	NA	TRBJ2-7	TGTGCCAGCAGCCACCCCAGGACACGCAGCTCCTACGAGCAGTACTTC	CASSHPRTRSSYEQYF
15	TRBV18	NA	TRBD1	TRBJ2-2	TGTGCCAGCTCACGGGGACAGGTTAGGACCGGGGAGCTGTTTTTT	CASSRGQVRTGELFF
15	TRBV9	once	NA	TRBJ1-1	TGTGCCAGCAGCGTAGGGTCAGTCATGAACACTGAAGCTTTCTTT	CASSVGSVMNTEAFF
13	TRBV27	once	TRBD2	TRBJ2-1	TGTGCCAGCAGTTGGGGGACTAACAATGAGCAGTTCTTC	CASSWGTNNEQFF
16	TRBV27	NA	NA	TRBJ2-2	TGTGCCAGCAGTTCGGGGGACTGGATTAACACCGGGGAGCTGTTTTTT	CASSSGDWINTGELFF
16	TRBV2	NA	TRBD1	TRBJ2-7	TGTGCCAGCAGCTACCTCCAGGGGGCGGGCGTGTACGAGCAGTACTTC	CASSYLQGAGVYEQYF
13	TRBV10-3	NA	TRBD1	TRBJ1-5	TGTGCCATTCGGACAGGGGAGAATCAGCCCCAGCATTTT	CAIRTGENQPQHF
15	TRBV6-6	NA	NA	TRBJ2-7	TGTGCCAGCAGTTACTCGATAAGACAGGGAGGCGAGCAGTACTTC	CASSYSIRQGGEQYF
17	TRBV6-1	NA	NA	TRBJ2-3	TGTGCCAGCAGTGAAGTGGGGAGAAGGTTCCCCCCAGATACGCAGTATTTT	CASSEVGRRFPPDTQYF
18	TRBV18	NA	NA	TRBJ2-7	TGTGCCAGCTCACCACAGCGAGGAGGGAACAGGATAATCTACGAGCAGTACTTC	CASSPQRGGNRIIYEQYF
17	TRBV11-2	once	TRBD1	TRBJ1-1	TGTGCCAGCAGAAAAGCCGGACAGGGGGCGCGGAACACTGAAGCTTTCTTT	CASRKAGQGARNTEAFF
11	TRBV20-1	NA	NA	TRBJ2-3	TGCAGTGGAGGAGATGAGGATACGCAGTATTTT	CSGGDEDTQYF
16	TRBV13	NA	TRBD1	TRBJ1-1	TGTGCCAGCAGCTTCCGGGACAGGGGGGTAGGCACTGAAGCTTTCTTT	CASSFRDRGVGTEAFF
14	TRBV28	NA	NA	TRBJ2-5	TGTGCCAGCCGAAAGCAGGAGGGCCGGGAGACCCAGTACTTC	CASRKQEGRETQYF
17	TRBV29-1	NA	TRBD1	TRBJ2-7	TGCAGCGTTGAGGTATGGCTACGACAGGGGGATTCCTACGAGCAGTACTTC	CSVEVWLRQGDSYEQYF
15	TRBV11-2	NA	TRBD2	TRBJ2-5	TGTGCCAGCAGAAATCCGGGACTAGCACAAGAGACCCAGTACTTC	CASRNPGLAQETQYF
18	TRBV9	NA	TRBD2	TRBJ2-7	TGTGCCAGCAGCGTGGGAGATTCAACTAGCGGCGTGTCCTACGAGCAGTACTTC	CASSVGDSTSGVSYEQYF
12	TRBV5-4	NA	NA	TRBJ1-1	TGTGCCAGCAGCTTCGGCCAGGCAGAAGCTTTCTTT	CASSFGQAEAFF
15	TRBV28	NA	TRBD2	TRBJ2-7	TGTGCCAGCAGCGTCTGGGTAGCGGGAGAAAACGAGCAGTACTTC	CASSVWVAGENEQYF
12	TRBV7-9	NA	NA	TRBJ2-2	TGTGCCAGCAGCTTTGCTAGAGGGGAGCTGTTTTTT	CASSFARGELFF
16	TRBV19	NA	TRBD2	TRBJ2-1	TGTGCCAGTAGTATAGTGGAGCGGGGGGGCGCGAATGAGCAGTTCTTC	CASSIVERGGANEQFF
15	TRBV5-1	NA	TRBD2	TRBJ2-5	TGCGCCAGCAGCGCGGGGGGTACCCCTCAAGAGACCCAGTACTTC	CASSAGGTPQETQYF
15	TRBV30	once	TRBD1	TRBJ1-2	TGTGCCTGGAGAGCCCCAGGACAGGGGGGATATGGCTACACCTTC	CAWRAPGQGGYGYTF
13	TRBV10-1	NA	NA	TRBJ2-5	TGCGCCAGCAGTGAGCAGTTCCAAGAGACCCAGTACTTC	CASSEQFQETQYF
15	TRBV4-1	NA	TRBD2	TRBJ2-7	TGCGCCAGCAGCCAATCCGGGACTAGGGGCTACGAGCAGTACTTC	CASSQSGTRGYEQYF
15	TRBV7-9	NA	NA	TRBJ2-3	TGTGCCAGCAGCTTAGGCCTAGCTGGCACAGATACGCAGTATTTT	CASSLGLAGTDTQYF
14	TRBV27	NA	NA	TRBJ2-7	TGTGCCAGCACCCCTTCAGTCTCCCCTTACGAGCAGTACTTC	CASTPSVSPYEQYF
14	TRBV5-1	NA	TRBD1	TRBJ2-3	TGCGCCAGCAGCCAAGACAGGGGCACAGATACGCAGTATTTT	CASSQDRGTDTQYF
16	TRBV10-3	NA	NA	TRBJ2-1	TGTGCCAGTATGACAGGGAGGTCCGGGGTGAGCGATGAGCAGTTCTTC	CASMTGRSGVSDEQFF
12	TRBV30	once	NA	TRBJ1-2	TGTGCCTGGAGTGGGGGCCCCTATGGCTACACCTTC	CAWSGGPYGYTF
10	TRBV6-4	NA	TRBD1	TRBJ1-1	TGTGCCAGACCGGGACAGTCCCCTTTCTTT	CARPGQSPFF
15	TRBV30	NA	NA	TRBJ2-3	TGTGCCTGGAGTAAGGGGGGGGTGTTTCAAGATACGCAGTATTTT	CAWSKGGVFQDTQYF
16	TRBV11-2	NA	TRBD2	TRBJ2-3	TGTGCCAGCAGCTTAGTGGTCGGGGGGGCCGGCCGTACGCAGTATTTT	CASSLVVGGAGRTQYF
15	TRBV11-2	NA	TRBD1	TRBJ1-2	TGTGCCAGCAGCCCTGACTGGACAGGGGAAAATGGCTACACCTTC	CASSPDWTGENGYTF
13	TRBV5-6	NA	NA	TRBJ2-1	TGTGCCAGCAGGTTCGACACCTACAATGAGCAGTTCTTC	CASRFDTYNEQFF
13	TRBV7-3	NA	NA	TRBJ1-1	TGTGCCAGCAGTTCCGCGGGGGCTACTGAAGCTTTCTTT	CASSSAGATEAFF
13	TRBV2	NA	TRBD1	TRBJ2-7	TGTGCCAGCTCTTTCACAGGGGACTACGAGCAGTACTTC	CASSFTGDYEQYF
13	TRBV30	NA	TRBD2	TRBJ2-3	TGTGCTGGGACTAGCGGGGGGCTCGATACGCAGTATTTT	CAGTSGGLDTQYF
15	TRBV29-1	NA	NA	TRBJ1-2	TGCAGCGTTGCGCCTTCGGACAGACGATATGAGGGCTACACCTTC	CSVAPSDRRYEGYTF
15	TRBV6-5	NA	NA	TRBJ1-6	TGTGCCAGCAGTTACTCGGTGGCGGGGGGATCACCCCTCCACTTT	CASSYSVAGGSPLHF
10	TRBV5-4	once	NA	TRBJ1-2	TGTGCCAGCAGCTTTGAGGGCTACACCTTC	CASSFEGYTF
15	TRBV5-4	NA	TRBD1	TRBJ1-1	TGTGCCAGCAGCTTGGGAGGGACAGGGGACACTGAAGCTTTCTTT	CASSLGGTGDTEAFF
15	TRBV7-9	NA	TRBD2	TRBJ2-1	TGTGCCAGCAGCTTAGGACTAGCGGGACTCAATGAGCAGTTCTTC	CASSLGLAGLNEQFF
15	TRBV29-1	NA	NA	TRBJ1-1	TGCAGCGCCATTTTGTTGGGAGCCATGAACACTGAAGCTTTCTTT	CSAILLGAMNTEAFF
14	TRBV5-5	NA	NA	TRBJ2-2	TGTGCCAGCAGCTTTGGGGGGGGCCCCGGGGAGCTGTTTTTT	CASSFGGGPGELFF
13	TRBV9	once	NA	TRBJ1-2	TGTGCCAGCAGCCCGACAGGCTTAGTTGGCTACACCTTC	CASSPTGLVGYTF
14	TRBV2	NA	TRBD1	TRBJ1-4	TGTGCCAGCAGTGAGCGGACAGGGGCCGAAAAACTGTTTTTT	CASSERTGAEKLFF
15	TRBV19	NA	NA	TRBJ2-7	TGTGCCAGTAGTATGAGCCAAGGGAGCCCCTACGAGCAGTACTTC	CASSMSQGSPYEQYF
15	TRBV19	NA	NA	TRBJ1-3	TGTGCCAGTAGTATAGTAGAGGCTTCTGGAAACACCATATATTTT	CASSIVEASGNTIYF
14	TRBV5-4	NA	NA	TRBJ2-2	TGTGCCAGCAGCTTGGAACAGAACACCGGGGAGCTGTTTTTT	CASSLEQNTGELFF
11	TRBV6-1	NA	NA	TRBJ1-4	TGTGCCAGCAGTAGAGTGGAAAAACTGTTTTTT	CASSRVEKLFF
15	TRBV19	NA	NA	TRBJ1-2	TGTGCCAGTAGTAGATACGGGACACAGAACTATGGCTACACCTTC	CASSRYGTQNYGYTF
11	TRBV27	NA	NA	TRBJ1-2	TGTGCCAGCAGTTCCGGCTATGGCTACACCTTC	CASSSGYGYTF
12	TRBV15	NA	NA	TRBJ1-1	TGTGCCACCAAGCGAGGGTTGGCTGAAGCTTTCTTT	CATKRGLAEAFF